A selection of T cell receptor beta chains follows, all from one sample in a study of T cell responses to AZD1222 COVID-19 vaccine. Data came from immunoSEQ multiplex PCR; TCRdb stores just in-frame clones and leaves some out. This sample has some 130,000 clones; approximately 90% occur once, and the top ten carry under 2%. The starting material was peripheral blood, obtained on day 0 of AZD1222 vaccination. The receptors originated from an adult in good health. The CDR3 runs from the conserved cysteine through the conserved F or W. Each record gives: D gene, J gene, clone size, V gene, CDR3 DNA, CDR3 protein. D genes are given only for firm matches. A row's size may be missing; if present it is once, few, many or a size class.

d_gene: TRBD1; j_gene: TRBJ2-1; abundance: -; v_gene: TRBV5-4; CDR3nt: TGTGCCAGCAGCTTCGGACAGGCTAAAAATGAGCAGTTCTTC; CDR3aa: CASSFGQAKNEQFF
d_gene: TRBD1; j_gene: TRBJ1-3; abundance: -; v_gene: TRBV19; CDR3nt: TGTGCCAGTAGTATGCGGGGACAGGCCGGAAACACCATATATTTT; CDR3aa: CASSMRGQAGNTIYF
d_gene: -; j_gene: TRBJ1-3; abundance: -; v_gene: TRBV6-5; CDR3nt: TGTGCCAGCAGTTACTCGCCCGGGGTCGGAAACACCATATATTTT; CDR3aa: CASSYSPGVGNTIYF
d_gene: TRBD2; j_gene: TRBJ2-2; abundance: once; v_gene: TRBV6-4; CDR3nt: TGTGCCTCGAGTCGAGCGGGGACCGGGGAGCTGTTTTTT; CDR3aa: CASSRAGTGELFF
d_gene: TRBD1; j_gene: TRBJ2-2; abundance: -; v_gene: TRBV11-2; CDR3nt: TGTGCCAGCAGCTCGCGGGACAGGGGACGAGTACGCACCGGGGAGCTGTTTTTT; CDR3aa: CASSSRDRGRVRTGELFF
d_gene: TRBD1; j_gene: TRBJ1-2; abundance: once; v_gene: TRBV7-3; CDR3nt: TGTGCCAGCAGCTTCATTGACAGGGGTGGCTACACCTTC; CDR3aa: CASSFIDRGGYTF
d_gene: TRBD2; j_gene: TRBJ2-1; abundance: -; v_gene: TRBV23-1; CDR3nt: TGCGCCAGCAGTGACGGGAGGGGGAATGAGCAGTTCTTC; CDR3aa: CASSDGRGNEQFF
d_gene: -; j_gene: TRBJ1-1; abundance: -; v_gene: TRBV6-5; CDR3nt: TGTGCCAGCTCCAGGTACCCGGGTGACACTGAAGCTTTCTTT; CDR3aa: CASSRYPGDTEAFF
d_gene: -; j_gene: TRBJ1-2; abundance: -; v_gene: TRBV28; CDR3nt: TGTGCCAGCAGTTTTATTAGGGTCTATGGCTACACCTTC; CDR3aa: CASSFIRVYGYTF
d_gene: -; j_gene: TRBJ2-3; abundance: -; v_gene: TRBV5-4; CDR3nt: TGTGCCAGCAGTTCGGACAATTTGGAGAGCCTATGGGGCACAGATACGCAGTATTTT; CDR3aa: CASSSDNLESLWGTDTQYF
d_gene: -; j_gene: TRBJ1-4; abundance: -; v_gene: TRBV5-5; CDR3nt: TGTGCCAGCAGCTTGGTAAGGGGTGATGAAAAACTGTTTTTT; CDR3aa: CASSLVRGDEKLFF
d_gene: -; j_gene: TRBJ1-2; abundance: -; v_gene: TRBV7-2; CDR3nt: TGTGCCAGCAGCCCTCGGTTTTGGGGGAACTATGGCTACACCTTC; CDR3aa: CASSPRFWGNYGYTF
d_gene: TRBD1; j_gene: TRBJ1-6; abundance: -; v_gene: TRBV5-1; CDR3nt: TGCGCCAGCAGCTTCGGCGGGGACAGTATGTATTCACCCCTCCACTTT; CDR3aa: CASSFGGDSMYSPLHF
d_gene: -; j_gene: TRBJ2-7; abundance: -; v_gene: TRBV6-5; CDR3nt: TGTGCCAGCAGTCCCGGGACCCGCCGAAAGTACGAGCAGTACTTC; CDR3aa: CASSPGTRRKYEQYF
d_gene: -; j_gene: TRBJ2-5; abundance: -; v_gene: TRBV13; CDR3nt: TGTGCCAGCAGCTTAGCCCCGGGTTGGGAGACCCAGTACTTC; CDR3aa: CASSLAPGWETQYF
d_gene: -; j_gene: TRBJ1-1; abundance: -; v_gene: TRBV9; CDR3nt: TGTGCCAGCAGCGTAGAAGGAGGGACCCACACTGAAGCTTTCTTT; CDR3aa: CASSVEGGTHTEAFF
d_gene: -; j_gene: TRBJ1-1; abundance: -; v_gene: TRBV7-6; CDR3nt: TGTGCCAGCAGCTTAGTGGGTCAAACTGAAGCTTTCTTT; CDR3aa: CASSLVGQTEAFF
d_gene: TRBD2; j_gene: TRBJ2-1; abundance: -; v_gene: TRBV7-2; CDR3nt: TGTGCCAGCGGGACTAGAGGATACAATGAGCAGTTCTTC; CDR3aa: CASGTRGYNEQFF
d_gene: -; j_gene: TRBJ1-3; abundance: -; v_gene: TRBV14; CDR3nt: TGTGCCAGCAGCCCCGTCATGCCCTCTGGAAACACCATATATTTT; CDR3aa: CASSPVMPSGNTIYF
d_gene: TRBD1; j_gene: TRBJ1-5; abundance: -; v_gene: TRBV19; CDR3nt: TGTGCCAGTAGTATAGATGCGGGACAGGGGCCCACGGCGGGGCCCCAGCATTTT; CDR3aa: CASSIDAGQGPTAGPQHF
d_gene: -; j_gene: TRBJ1-1; abundance: -; v_gene: TRBV6-5; CDR3nt: TGTGCCAGCAGCTACGGACTGGGCACTGAAGCTTTCTTT; CDR3aa: CASSYGLGTEAFF
d_gene: -; j_gene: TRBJ1-4; abundance: -; v_gene: TRBV25-1; CDR3nt: TGTGCCAGCAGTGGGACCAAGGGAAAACTGTTTTTT; CDR3aa: CASSGTKGKLFF
d_gene: -; j_gene: TRBJ2-3; abundance: -; v_gene: TRBV9; CDR3nt: TGTGCCAGCAGCGTAGTAGGAGGTAGGGCAGATACGCAGTATTTT; CDR3aa: CASSVVGGRADTQYF
d_gene: TRBD1; j_gene: TRBJ2-1; abundance: -; v_gene: TRBV28; CDR3nt: TGTGCCAGCAGTTCGACAGGGCTGCACAATGAGCAGTTCTTC; CDR3aa: CASSSTGLHNEQFF
d_gene: -; j_gene: TRBJ2-5; abundance: -; v_gene: TRBV24-1; CDR3nt: TGTGCCACCAGTGCCGGTGGGGGAGTCCAAGAGACCCAGTACTTC; CDR3aa: CATSAGGGVQETQYF
d_gene: -; j_gene: TRBJ2-2; abundance: -; v_gene: TRBV4-1; CDR3nt: TGCGCCAGCAGCCCGAGGGGTACGGGAGAGTCAAACACCGGGGAGCTGTTTTTT; CDR3aa: CASSPRGTGESNTGELFF
d_gene: TRBD1; j_gene: TRBJ1-6; abundance: -; v_gene: TRBV6-5; CDR3nt: TGTGCCAGCAGTTACGGGACAGGGGGAACTAATTCACCCCTCCACTTT; CDR3aa: CASSYGTGGTNSPLHF
d_gene: -; j_gene: TRBJ1-1; abundance: -; v_gene: TRBV4-3; CDR3nt: TGCGCCAGCAGCCAAGAAACAAGAAACACTGAAGCTTTCTTT; CDR3aa: CASSQETRNTEAFF
d_gene: -; j_gene: TRBJ1-2; abundance: -; v_gene: TRBV27; CDR3nt: TGTGCCAGCAGTCTCACGACCCGGGGTAACTATGGCTACACCTTC; CDR3aa: CASSLTTRGNYGYTF
d_gene: -; j_gene: TRBJ1-2; abundance: once; v_gene: TRBV28; CDR3nt: TGTGCCAGCGCGGGACTAACCCACTATGGCTACACCTTC; CDR3aa: CASAGLTHYGYTF
d_gene: -; j_gene: TRBJ1-5; abundance: -; v_gene: TRBV5-6; CDR3nt: TGTGCCAGCAGCTTTTGGATTCTCGCTCGTTATAGCAATCAGCCCCAGCATTTT; CDR3aa: CASSFWILARYSNQPQHF
d_gene: TRBD1; j_gene: TRBJ2-3; abundance: few; v_gene: TRBV6-1; CDR3nt: TGTGCCAGCAGTGAAGGGACAGGGGGCGCAGATACGCAGTATTTT; CDR3aa: CASSEGTGGADTQYF
d_gene: -; j_gene: TRBJ1-4; abundance: -; v_gene: TRBV28; CDR3nt: TGTGCCAGCAGTCCTTGGGAGGGGGACGGGAATGAAAAACTGTTTTTT; CDR3aa: CASSPWEGDGNEKLFF
d_gene: TRBD2; j_gene: TRBJ2-7; abundance: -; v_gene: TRBV5-4; CDR3nt: TGTGCCAGCAGCGCCGGCGGCCTAGCGGGAGCCTACGAGCAGTACTTC; CDR3aa: CASSAGGLAGAYEQYF
d_gene: TRBD1; j_gene: TRBJ1-3; abundance: -; v_gene: TRBV6-1; CDR3nt: TGTGCCAGCAGTGAAGGGACAGGGGGTGGAAACACCATATATTTT; CDR3aa: CASSEGTGGGNTIYF
d_gene: -; j_gene: TRBJ1-5; abundance: -; v_gene: TRBV20-1; CDR3nt: TGCAGTGCTAGTACCGGGACCTCTAGTAATCAGCCCCAGCATTTT; CDR3aa: CSASTGTSSNQPQHF
d_gene: -; j_gene: TRBJ1-5; abundance: -; v_gene: TRBV28; CDR3nt: TGTGCCAGCAGACCATGGGACTTCGCTTCCCCTCAGCCCCAGCATTTT; CDR3aa: CASRPWDFASPQPQHF
d_gene: -; j_gene: TRBJ1-1; abundance: -; v_gene: TRBV28; CDR3nt: TGTGCCAGCAGCCGCCGGAAAATCGGGAACACTGAAGCTTTCTTT; CDR3aa: CASSRRKIGNTEAFF
d_gene: -; j_gene: TRBJ2-1; abundance: once; v_gene: TRBV19; CDR3nt: TGTGCCAGTAGTACTTCACCGAAGGGGGATGAGCAGTTCTTC; CDR3aa: CASSTSPKGDEQFF
d_gene: -; j_gene: TRBJ2-3; abundance: -; v_gene: TRBV14; CDR3nt: TGTGCCAGCAGCCAAGTTGATTACCCGGGGTCAAGCACAGATACGCAGTATTTT; CDR3aa: CASSQVDYPGSSTDTQYF
d_gene: TRBD1; j_gene: TRBJ1-1; abundance: -; v_gene: TRBV6-2/TRBV6-3; CDR3nt: TGTGCCAGCAGTCGACAGGGACGGATGAACACTGAAGCTTTCTTT; CDR3aa: CASSRQGRMNTEAFF
d_gene: -; j_gene: TRBJ1-3; abundance: -; v_gene: TRBV29-1; CDR3nt: TGCAGCGTTAGGGGGGGGCCTGGAAACACCATATATTTT; CDR3aa: CSVRGGPGNTIYF
d_gene: -; j_gene: TRBJ2-7; abundance: -; v_gene: TRBV2; CDR3nt: TGTGCCAGTCGGGACGTCGACTACGAGCAGTACTTC; CDR3aa: CASRDVDYEQYF
d_gene: -; j_gene: TRBJ2-1; abundance: once; v_gene: TRBV27; CDR3nt: TGTGCCAGCAGTTTCCCGGCTGGACGGGGCCTCGGTGAGCAGTTCTTC; CDR3aa: CASSFPAGRGLGEQFF
d_gene: -; j_gene: TRBJ1-2; abundance: once; v_gene: TRBV10-3; CDR3nt: TGTGCCATCAGTGATGTGAACTCTATTCCTGGCTACACCTTC; CDR3aa: CAISDVNSIPGYTF
d_gene: -; j_gene: TRBJ1-2; abundance: -; v_gene: TRBV18; CDR3nt: TGTGCCAGCTCACAGCAAATGATCTCCTATGGCTACACCTTC; CDR3aa: CASSQQMISYGYTF
d_gene: -; j_gene: TRBJ1-5; abundance: -; v_gene: TRBV21-1; CDR3nt: TGTGCCAGCAGCAAAGGCACAGTCGGACCCCCCGGTGGCAATCAGCCCCAGCATTTT; CDR3aa: CASSKGTVGPPGGNQPQHF
d_gene: -; j_gene: TRBJ2-1; abundance: -; v_gene: TRBV9; CDR3nt: TGTGCCAGCAGCGTGGCCGGGGAGAACTACAATGAGCAGTTCTTC; CDR3aa: CASSVAGENYNEQFF
d_gene: -; j_gene: TRBJ1-1; abundance: -; v_gene: TRBV5-1; CDR3nt: TGCGCCAGCAGCTTTAGTTCAGGGGACACTGAAGCTTTCTTT; CDR3aa: CASSFSSGDTEAFF
d_gene: TRBD1; j_gene: TRBJ1-2; abundance: -; v_gene: TRBV14; CDR3nt: TGTGCCAGCAGCCAAGTAGGACAGGGGCATGGCTACACCTTC; CDR3aa: CASSQVGQGHGYTF
d_gene: TRBD1; j_gene: TRBJ2-7; abundance: -; v_gene: TRBV29-1; CDR3nt: TGCAGCGTAACAGGGGGCCTCACCTACGAGCAGTACTTC; CDR3aa: CSVTGGLTYEQYF
d_gene: TRBD2; j_gene: TRBJ2-2; abundance: -; v_gene: TRBV24-1; CDR3nt: TGTGCCACCAGTGACCCTGGACTAGCCAGGGCCGGGGAGCTGTTTTTT; CDR3aa: CATSDPGLARAGELFF
d_gene: -; j_gene: TRBJ1-1; abundance: -; v_gene: TRBV29-1; CDR3nt: TGCAGCCCATTTCGAATAGGACGGACTGAAGCTTTCTTT; CDR3aa: CSPFRIGRTEAFF
d_gene: -; j_gene: TRBJ2-3; abundance: -; v_gene: TRBV18; CDR3nt: TGTGCCAGCTCACCTGACGACGGGGCAGATGATACGCAGTATTTT; CDR3aa: CASSPDDGADDTQYF
d_gene: -; j_gene: TRBJ1-1; abundance: -; v_gene: TRBV5-4; CDR3nt: TGTGCCAGCAGCCTCCTCGACGAAGCTTTCTTT; CDR3aa: CASSLLDEAFF
d_gene: -; j_gene: TRBJ1-2; abundance: -; v_gene: TRBV13; CDR3nt: TGTGCCAGCAGCCCTCAACCGGACTATGGCTACACCTTC; CDR3aa: CASSPQPDYGYTF
d_gene: -; j_gene: TRBJ1-2; abundance: -; v_gene: TRBV21-1; CDR3nt: TGTGCCAGCAGCGAGGTCCATTATGGCTACACCTTC; CDR3aa: CASSEVHYGYTF